What follows are 2 T cell receptor beta chains derived from one specimen sequenced in a study of OX40 agonist ivuxolimab in advanced cancers. Produced via immunoSEQ multiplex PCR; TCRdb's table is partial and in-frame only. The sample contains approximately 30,000 clones, around 80% of which appear only once. The starting material was CD4+ or CD8+ T cells sorted from blood, obtained in a trial of the OX40 agonist ivuxolimab. These receptors were collected from an adult with an advanced solid tumor such as melanoma, head and neck, liver or kidney cancer.

The CDR3 DNA reads as TGCGCCAGCAGCCTTCACCGGACAGTTGAGCAGTTCTTC. It encodes CASSLHRTVEQFF. The chain has TRBV5-1 and TRBJ2-1; D possibly corresponds to TRBD1 (6 bases). Trimming shortened V by 4 bases and J by 9 bases, and 14 bases separated the two germline ends. Looked up from germline, CDR1 is SGHRS and CDR2 is YFSETQ. The CDR3 runs 13 residues.

The chain has TRBV14 and TRBJ2-7; D is ambiguous. The CDR3 sequence is 13 residues long. In germline, CDR1 is SGHDN, CDR2 FVKESK. The ends were cut back, 1 base at V and 0 bases at J, with 4 bases in the middle. CDR3 loop: CASSQVHSYEQYF. The CDR3 region has the DNA TGTGCCAGCAGCCAAGTCCACTCCTACGAGCAGTACTTC.